This T cell receptor (beta chain) was profiled in a study of blood T cell repertoires in COVID-19. Study as a whole: Samples of COVID-19 (acute and convalescent) were obtained from the United States, Italy and Spain. PBMCs, B-cell-depleted T cells, or T cells were the source of the cDNA or gDNA that made up the material.

This CDR3 has 16 amino acids. The junction had 12 bases not matched to a gene; V was cut back by 4 bases and J by 6 bases. Per germline, CDR1 SGHDN and CDR2 FVKESK. Methods used by the authors: It was from reference gene primer amplification that nucleated cell counts were estimated. The protocol was immunoSEQ multiplex PCR, while the TCRdb copy is restricted to in-frame clones and leaves out a portion. The V and J calls and clone size are taken from that table; D and trimming were inferred from the DNA. The table lists about 75,000 clones, about nine tenths of them singletons, with around 9% in the top ten.

The sequenced material came from peripheral blood. V is TRBV14 and J is TRBJ2-3, with 8 bases that match TRBD2. This sequence originates from a human donor in a cohort sampled during active COVID-19. CDR3 DNA sequence: TGTGCCAGCAGCCCCCCCAATAGCGGGGCGGTCGATACGCAGTATTTT. Translating gives CASSPPNSGAVDTQYF. The full variable domain, in which reference TRBV14 and TRBJ2-3 provide the parts outside the CDR3, is EAGVTQFPSHSVIEKGQTVTLRCDPISGHDNLYWYRRVMGKEIKFLLHFVKESKQDESGMPNNRFLAERTGGTYSTLKVQPAELEDSGVYFCASSPPNSGAVDTQYFGPGTRLTVL.